Following are 15 T cell receptor beta chains from one sample sequenced in a study of T cells in Graves' hyperthyroidism and ophthalmopathy. The investigators amplified TCR beta CDR3 regions from RNA transcripts. In the first-round RT-PCR of the TCR CDR3, the HTBI primer set was used. TCRdb recomputed calls from the multiplex PCR reads with MiXCR, one row per CDR3 protein. The sample gives more than 500,000 distinct CDR3 sequences, 11% to 15% of which show up once; approximately 15% is in the top ten. Sequencing was carried out using blood. The receptors were sampled from a woman aged 40-49 years with Graves' hyperthyroidism.

This clonotype was counted at least ten times. The chain uses TRBV7-9 and TRBJ1-1, with TRBD1 as a possible D gene (5 bases). This CDR3 has 12 amino acids. Trimming removed 3 bases at V and 9 bases at J, with 11 bases between. Germline CDR1 and CDR2: SEHNR and FQNEAQ (reference sequence). The CDR3 DNA sequence: TGTGCCAGCAGCTTCCAGACAGCGAAAGCTTTCTTT. This encodes CASSFQTAKAFF.

This clonotype was seen ten or more times. The CDR3 nucleotides are TGTGCCAGCAGTGAGATATGGTTGGCCAGGAGCACAGATACGCAGTATTTT. This sequence encodes CASSEIWLARSTDTQYF. The gene calls are TRBV2 and TRBJ2-3, with D unresolved. There are 17 residues in the CDR3. V was cut by 3 bases and J by 0 bases, with 16 bases left in between. CDR1 SNHLY and CDR2 FYNNEI come from the germline V gene.

The chain has TRBV29-1 and TRBJ1-2; TRBD1 aligns across 10 bases. The CDR3 covers 15 residues. The ends lost 1 base at V and 8 bases at J; junction bases unmatched: 10. Germline V gene data show CDR1 as SQVTM and CDR2 as ANQGSEA. Written as DNA, the CDR3 is TGCAGCGTTGAAGGCCAGCCGGGACAGGGGTTCGGCTACACCTTC. Translation gives CSVEGQPGQGFGYTF.

The sample holds many counts of this clonotype. The chain combines TRBV20-1 with TRBJ2-3; 7 bases line up with TRBD2. V lost 1 base and J lost 2; bases outside the gene matches: 9. This CDR3 region has 16 residues. Germline CDR1 is DFQATT and CDR2 is SNEGSKA (reference sequence). The CDR3 region has the DNA TGCAGTGCTAGAGTCGGGAGCGGGACCTACACAGATACGCAGTATTTT. The encoded protein is CSARVGSGTYTDTQYF.

This clonotype was detected many times. This CDR3 reads CSASEGYYEQYF. The CDR3 nucleotides read TGCAGTGCTAGCGAAGGATACTACGAGCAGTACTTC. V usage is TRBV20-1 and J usage is TRBJ2-7; D is unresolved. Germline CDR1 is DFQATT and CDR2 is SNEGSKA (reference sequence). This CDR3 region has 12 residues. Trimming pared 3 bases from V and 3 bases from J, leaving 9 bases between.

This clonotype was counted at least ten times. In DNA form, the CDR3 reads TGTGCCAGCAGGGCAGGGGGTTCCTACGAGCAGTACTTC. Encoded protein: CASRAGGSYEQYF. This rearrangement joins TRBV27 to TRBJ2-7, with 7 nucleotides matching TRBD1. The length of the CDR3 is 13 residues. Trimming at V came to 6 bases and at J to 1 base, leaving 3 bases not matched to a gene. The germline V gene encodes CDR1 MNHEY and CDR2 SMNVEV (reference sequence).

This sequence joins TRBV19 and TRBJ1-5; D is possibly TRBD1 (6 bases). The ends were cut back, 4 bases at V and 0 bases at J, with 16 bases in the middle. The CDR3 extends over 17 amino acids. Germline CDR1 is LNHDA and CDR2 is SQIVND (reference sequence). The CDR3 DNA is TGTGCCAGTAGTACCATTGACAGGTACTATAGCAATCAGCCCCAGCATTTT. Protein: CASSTIDRYYSNQPQHF. Variable domain in full (rest from reference TRBV19 and TRBJ1-5): DGGITQSPKYLFRKEGQNVTLSCEQNLNHDAMYWYRQDPGQGLRLIYYSQIVNDFQKGDIAEGYSVSREKKESFPLTVTSAQKNPTAFYLCASSTIDRYYSNQPQHFGDGTRLSIL.

In its sample, this clonotype was seen many times. CDR3 in amino acids: CASRSRGGYNEQFF. CDR3 nucleotides: TGTGCCAGCAGGAGTAGGGGAGGGTACAATGAGCAGTTCTTC. The chain carries TRBV12-3 or TRBV12-4 and TRBJ2-1; 7 nucleotides agree with TRBD2. The CDR3 has 14 residues. The junction had 6 bases not matched to a gene; V was cut back by 6 bases and J by 4 bases.

The table lists this clonotype with a count of one. At one end, the junction sequence differs from germline, possibly due to a read error. V is TRBV6-4 and J is TRBJ1-5; D is undetermined. CDR1 and CDR2 from the germline V gene are MRHNA and SNTAGT. The CDR3 sequence is 14 residues long. The CDR3 region is CVSSYPGDAQPQHF. In DNA, the CDR3 is TGTGTCAGCAGTTACCCCGGTGACGCTCAGCCCCAGCATTTT.

V and J are TRBV12-3 or TRBV12-4 and TRBJ2-7; D is tentatively TRBD1 or TRBD2 (5 bases each). The ends were cut back, 6 bases at V and 2 bases at J, with 14 bases in the middle. The length of the CDR3 is 14 residues. This CDR3 reads CASRRGDPPYEQYF. CDR3 nucleotide sequence: TGTGCCAGCAGAAGAGGGGATCCACCCTACGAGCAGTACTTC.

This clonotype was counted a few times. J is TRBJ2-7 and V is TRBV5-1; 7 nucleotides match TRBD2. This CDR3 is 17 amino acids long. Germline V lookup: CDR1 SGHRS, CDR2 YFSETQ. V lost 8 bases, J lost 1 base, and 18 bases stayed unmatched. The CDR3 region is CASRLAADVLWSYEQYF. The DNA for the CDR3 is TGCGCCAGTAGACTAGCTGCAGACGTTTTATGGTCCTACGAGCAGTACTTC.

This clonotype occurred many times. This chain uses TRBV20-1 with TRBJ1-6; D remains unclear. CDR1 DFQATT and CDR2 SNEGSKA come from the germline V gene (reference sequence). V was clipped by 6 bases and J by 3 bases, with 12 bases between them. The CDR3 has 14 residues. CDR3 DNA: TGCAGTGCCCCCTCGGGATTCTATAATTCACCCCTCCACTTT. Amino acids: CSAPSGFYNSPLHF.

The chain employs TRBV5-1 and TRBJ2-6; 9 bases line up with TRBD1. V lost 4 bases and J lost 3; bases outside the gene matches: 14. The CDR3 is made up of 19 amino acids. The V gene's germline CDR1 is SGHRS and CDR2 YFSETQ. This CDR3 is CASSAGYGQGISGANVLTF. DNA of the CDR3: TGCGCCAGCAGCGCCGGGTACGGACAGGGGATAAGTGGGGCCAACGTCCTGACTTTC.

This clonotype was seen a few times. The V gene is TRBV29-1, the J gene TRBJ1-5; no clear D gene. The CDR3 sequence is 15 residues long. V lost 4 bases, J lost 0 bases, and 13 bases lay in between. Germline loops: CDR1 SQVTM, CDR2 ANQGSEA. CDR3 nucleotide sequence: TGCAGCGTTGGGTTTTCACCGGCTAGCAATCAGCCCCAGCATTTT. Protein sequence: CSVGFSPASNQPQHF.

This clonotype was found many times. The chain combines TRBV12-3 or TRBV12-4 with TRBJ2-2, with a weak D call TRBD1 (5 bases). This CDR3 spans 15 amino acids. V lost 5 bases and J lost 5, with 15 bases in between. The CDR3 protein is CASSLPRVNTGELFF. The CDR3 DNA follows: TGTGCCAGCAGTCTCCCCAGGGTGAATACCGGGGAGCTGTTTTTT.